A few counts support the clone carrying this T cell receptor (beta chain). Its specificity is unknown. Time point denoted: persistent/refractory GD, antithyroid drugs over 5 years with positive TRAb. Isolated PBMC RNA provided the starting material for the TCR library. The data stem from a study of regulatory T cells in long-lasting Graves disease. Whole-study findings and limits: It is possible that accuracy was reduced by the small size of the sample.

This CDR3 contains 15 residues. V lost 5 bases and J 8 bases, leaving 19 bases between the germline ends. CDR1 is PRHDT, CDR2 FYEKMQ, per germline (reference sequence). Construction of the TCR beta libraries employed iRepertoire HTBI primers in conjunction with Arm-PCR of CDR3 regions. From the multiplex PCR reads, TCRdb called clonotypes with MiXCR, one entry per CDR3 protein. There are 650,000 to 700,000 distinct CDR3 sequences in the sample; about 30% occur only once, and 40% to 55% lies in the top ten. The input for sequencing was peripheral blood mononuclear cells (PBMCs), taken when the disease was refractory, from a patient treated with antithyroid drugs. The clonotype comes from a female donor with Graves disease. The V call is TRBV13, the J call TRBJ2-1, with D maybe TRBD2 (7 bases). CDR3 amino acids: CASSIGLGGGDEQFF. The CDR3 nucleotides are TGTGCCAGCAGCATCGGACTAGGGGGGGGGGATGAGCAGTTCTTC.